This T cell receptor (beta chain) derives from a study of cytomegalovirus exposure and HLA in healthy donors. About the research overall: The 130 or so validation repertoires, a later analysis reported, used the same platform as the 666 first-cohort repertoires.

General observations from the study: The study put under 200 TCR beta chains on its list as cytomegalovirus-associated. Subsequent analysis of the 110 or so validation repertoires found a tendency for first-cohort TCR clusters to co-occur.

The method was immunoSEQ multiplex PCR; TCRdb's version includes in-frame clones alone and lacks a portion of them. The sample shows 150,000 or so clones, around 83% of them seen only once. Comments on this clone: Its antigen is still unknown.

The CDR3 runs to 18 residues. Germline trimming cut 6 bases from V and 4 bases from J; bases unmatched to any gene: 15. Germline loops: CDR1 SNHLY, CDR2 FYNNEI. The donors were members of the validation cohort comprising some 120 subjects, separate from the approximately 630-subject first cohort. The sequencing input was PBMCs. The chain joins TRBV2 to TRBJ2-3, with 11 bases lining up with TRBD2. This TCR was recovered from a human donor in good health. This CDR3 is CASSLSAIAGGLADTQYF. The CDR3 coding sequence is TGTGCCAGCAGCCTCAGTGCTATAGCGGGAGGGTTGGCAGATACGCAGTATTTT.